The clone carrying this T cell receptor beta chain has a count of ten or more. The antigen remains unidentified. The length of the CDR3 is 14 residues. V lost 11 bases, J lost 5 bases, and 8 bases stayed unmatched. Germline assignment: CDR1 MDHEN and CDR2 SYDVKM. This sample was included in a study of T cells in Graves' hyperthyroidism and ophthalmopathy. Study outcomes and limitations: Peripheral blood also featured most of the thyroid clonotypes expanded above 0.001. Model-based prediction identified ophthalmopathy a median about 7 months prior to its onset.

RNA transcripts gave rise to amplified TCR beta CDR3 regions. The study used the HTBI primer set for a first-round RT-PCR of the TCR CDR3. TCRdb ran MiXCR on the multiplex PCR reads and lists one entry per CDR3 protein. The profile shows 250,000 to 300,000 distinct CDR3 sequences, roughly 15% of them singletons. Fresh 10 ml peripheral blood yielded PBMCs. The receptor was isolated from a woman aged 40 to 50 with Graves' hyperthyroidism. The sequenced sample was blood. V and J are TRBV28 and TRBJ2-7; 14 nucleotides match TRBD2. CDR3 sequence reads: CAAGTSGSFDEQYF. In DNA, the CDR3 is TGTGCCGCGGGGACTAGCGGGAGTTTCGACGAGCAGTACTTC.